The 7 T cell receptor beta chains presented below share a single source sample, sequenced in a study of blood T cell repertoires in COVID-19. Clones were read by immunoSEQ multiplex PCR, and TCRdb kept only the in-frame ones, dropping some. The repertoire holds a few hundred thousand clones, with over 75% as singletons. Sequenced material: peripheral blood. The receptor set was obtained from a man younger than 40 who had recovered from COVID-19.

This chain uses TRBV10-3 with TRBJ2-2; weak D call: TRBD2 (5 bases). The length of the CDR3 is 14 residues. V was clipped by 4 bases and J by 4 bases, with 10 bases between them. Per the germline V gene, CDR1 is ENHRY and CDR2 is SYGVKD. In nucleotides, the CDR3 is TGTGCCATCAGTGGGAGACTAAGCACCGGGGAGCTGTTTTTT. It codes for CAISGRLSTGELFF.

V gene TRBV18 combines with J gene TRBJ1-5, with a weak D call TRBD1 (6 bases). The CDR3 contains 15 residues. V dropped 1 base and J dropped 3 bases, with 10 bases sitting between them. In germline, CDR1 is KGHSH, CDR2 LQKENI. The CDR3 protein is CASSPQDRHNQPQHF. DNA of the CDR3: TGTGCCAGCTCACCACAGGACAGACACAATCAGCCCCAGCATTTT.

V is TRBV10-2 and J is TRBJ2-7, with 8 bases lining up with TRBD1. The CDR3 length is 12 residues. Germline-derived CDR1 and CDR2 are WSHSY and SAAADI. Germline trimming cut 4 bases from V and 7 bases from J; bases unmatched to any gene: 3. The CDR3 nucleotides read TGCGCCAGCAGTGCGACAGGGGAGGAGCAGTACTTC. It yields the protein CASSATGEEQYF.

DNA for the CDR3: TGTGCCAGCAGTCGAACCCACCCGGGCAGACTAGCGGGGGTGGGAACAGATACGCAGTATTTT. As protein: CASSRTHPGRLAGVGTDTQYF. The chain carries TRBV27 and TRBJ2-3; the match to TRBD2 covers 12 bases. The CDR3 totals 21 residues. With 5 bases clipped from V and 3 bases from J, the junction kept 21 bases outside the gene matches. CDR1 and CDR2 from the germline V gene are MNHEY and SMNVEV (reference sequence).

V gene TRBV11-2 combines with J gene TRBJ1-2; 7 bases match TRBD1. Trimming took 1 base from V and 4 from J; bases not matched to a gene: 6. The CDR3 loop spans 15 amino acids. Per germline, CDR1 SGHAT and CDR2 FQNNGV. CDR3 sequence: CASSLGGGRGYGYTF. As DNA, the CDR3 is TGTGCCAGCAGCTTAGGAGGGGGCCGGGGCTATGGCTACACCTTC.

The chain is built from TRBV27 and TRBJ1-1; 7 nucleotides agree with TRBD1. This CDR3 is 14 amino acids long. Germline V CDR1 and CDR2: MNHEY, SMNVEV (reference sequence). V shed 5 bases, J shed 0 bases, and the junction held 3 bases outside the gene matches. In DNA form, the CDR3 reads TGTGCCAGCAGTGGGACAGAGATGAACACTGAAGCTTTCTTT. This gives the protein CASSGTEMNTEAFF.

The chain is built from TRBV9 and TRBJ2-7, with TRBD1 identical over 9 bases. CDR1 and CDR2 (germline): SGDLS, YYNGEE. Trimming at V came to 3 bases and at J to 5 bases, leaving 9 bases not matched to a gene. This CDR3 spans 15 amino acids. The CDR3 region is CASSARDRVSDEQYF. CDR3 DNA sequence: TGTGCCAGCAGCGCGCGGGACAGGGTAAGCGACGAGCAGTACTTC.